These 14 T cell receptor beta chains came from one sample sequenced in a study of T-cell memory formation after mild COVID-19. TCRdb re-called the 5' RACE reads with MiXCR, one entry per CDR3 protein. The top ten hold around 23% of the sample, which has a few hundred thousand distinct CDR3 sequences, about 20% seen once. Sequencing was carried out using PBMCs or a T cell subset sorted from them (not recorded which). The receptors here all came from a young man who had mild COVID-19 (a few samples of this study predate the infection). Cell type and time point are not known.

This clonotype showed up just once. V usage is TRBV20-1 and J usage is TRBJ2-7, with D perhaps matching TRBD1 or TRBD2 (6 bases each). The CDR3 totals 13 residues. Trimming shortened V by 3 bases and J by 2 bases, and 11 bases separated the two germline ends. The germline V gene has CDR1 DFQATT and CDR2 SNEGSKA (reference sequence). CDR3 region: CSARRGDPYEQYF. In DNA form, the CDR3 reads TGCAGTGCTAGGAGGGGGGACCCCTACGAGCAGTACTTC.

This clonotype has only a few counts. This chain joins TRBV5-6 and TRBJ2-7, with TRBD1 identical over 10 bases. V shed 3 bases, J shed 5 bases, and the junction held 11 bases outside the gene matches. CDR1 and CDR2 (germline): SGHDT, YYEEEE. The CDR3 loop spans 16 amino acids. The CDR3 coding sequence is TGTGCCAGCAGCTACCGGGACAGGGGTGTTGGCGACGAGCAGTACGTC. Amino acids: CASSYRDRGVGDEQYV.

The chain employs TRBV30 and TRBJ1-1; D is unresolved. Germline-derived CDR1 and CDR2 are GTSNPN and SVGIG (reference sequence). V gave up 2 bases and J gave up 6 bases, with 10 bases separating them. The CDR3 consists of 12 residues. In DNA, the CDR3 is TGTGCCTGGAGTTCCCTGGGAGCTGAAGCTTTCTTT. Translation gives CAWSSLGAEAFF. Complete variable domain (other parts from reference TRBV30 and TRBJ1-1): SQTIHQWPATLVQPVGSPLSLECTVEGTSNPNLYWYRQAAGRGLQLLFYSVGIGQISSEVPQNLSASRPQDRQFILSSKKLLLSDSGFYLCAWSSLGAEAFFGQGTRLTVV.

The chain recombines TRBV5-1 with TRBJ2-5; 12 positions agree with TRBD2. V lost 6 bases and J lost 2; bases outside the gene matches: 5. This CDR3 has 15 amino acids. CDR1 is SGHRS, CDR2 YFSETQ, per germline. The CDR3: CASKFGTSGQETQYF. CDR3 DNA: TGCGCCAGCAAGTTCGGGACTAGCGGGCAAGAGACCCAGTACTTC.

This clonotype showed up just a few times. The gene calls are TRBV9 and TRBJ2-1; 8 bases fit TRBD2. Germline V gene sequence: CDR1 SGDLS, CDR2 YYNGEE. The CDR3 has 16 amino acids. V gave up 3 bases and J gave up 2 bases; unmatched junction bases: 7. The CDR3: CASSAPGGAPYNEQFF. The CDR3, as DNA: TGTGCCAGCAGCGCCCCCGGGGGGGCCCCCTACAATGAGCAGTTCTTC.

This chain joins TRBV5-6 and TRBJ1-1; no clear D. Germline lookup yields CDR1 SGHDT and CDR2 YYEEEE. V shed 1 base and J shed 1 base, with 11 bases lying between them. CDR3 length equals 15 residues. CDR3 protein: CASSLKGRANTEAFF. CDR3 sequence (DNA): TGTGCCAGCAGCTTGAAAGGCAGAGCGAACACTGAAGCTTTCTTT.

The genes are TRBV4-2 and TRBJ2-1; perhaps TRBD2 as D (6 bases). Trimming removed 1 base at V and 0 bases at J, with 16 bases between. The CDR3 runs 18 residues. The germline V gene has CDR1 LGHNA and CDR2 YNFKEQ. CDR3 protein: CASSQGAVAGLSYNEQFF. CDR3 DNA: TGTGCCAGCAGCCAAGGTGCGGTGGCGGGACTCTCCTACAATGAGCAGTTCTTC.

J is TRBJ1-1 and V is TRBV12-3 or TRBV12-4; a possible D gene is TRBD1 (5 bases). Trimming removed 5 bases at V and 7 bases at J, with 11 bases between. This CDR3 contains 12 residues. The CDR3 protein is CASSKTGYEAFF. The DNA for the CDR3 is TGTGCCAGCAGTAAAACAGGTTATGAAGCTTTCTTT.

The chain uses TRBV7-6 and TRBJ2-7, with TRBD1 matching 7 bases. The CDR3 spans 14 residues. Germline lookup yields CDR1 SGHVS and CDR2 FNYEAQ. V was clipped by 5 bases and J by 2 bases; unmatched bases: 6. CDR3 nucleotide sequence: TGTGCCAGCAGCGACCGACAGGGCCCCTACGAGCAGTACTTC. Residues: CASSDRQGPYEQYF.

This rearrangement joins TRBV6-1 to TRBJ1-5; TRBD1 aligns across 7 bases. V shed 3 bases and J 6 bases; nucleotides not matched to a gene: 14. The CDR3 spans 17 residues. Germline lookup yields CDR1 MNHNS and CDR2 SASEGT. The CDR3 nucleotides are TGTGCCAGCAGTGAGTGGGTGGAGGGGGCGGACAGTCAGCCCCAGCATTTT. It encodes CASSEWVEGADSQPQHF.

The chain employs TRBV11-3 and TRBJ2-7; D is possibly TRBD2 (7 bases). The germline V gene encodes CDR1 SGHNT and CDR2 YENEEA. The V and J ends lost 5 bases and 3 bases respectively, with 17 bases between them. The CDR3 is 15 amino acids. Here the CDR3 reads CASSPGAGVIYEQYF. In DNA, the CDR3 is TGTGCCAGCAGCCCGGGGGCGGGAGTTATCTACGAGCAGTACTTC.

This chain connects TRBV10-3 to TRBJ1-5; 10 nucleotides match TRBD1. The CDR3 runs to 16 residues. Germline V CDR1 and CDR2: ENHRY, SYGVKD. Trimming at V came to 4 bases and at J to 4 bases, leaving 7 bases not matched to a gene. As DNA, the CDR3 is TGTGCCATCAGTGCAGGACAGGGGGAGGGAAATCAGCCCCAGCATTTT. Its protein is CAISAGQGEGNQPQHF.

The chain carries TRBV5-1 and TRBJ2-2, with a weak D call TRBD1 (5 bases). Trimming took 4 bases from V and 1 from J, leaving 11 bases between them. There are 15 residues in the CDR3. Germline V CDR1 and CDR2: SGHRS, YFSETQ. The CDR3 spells CASSGRAGNTGELFF. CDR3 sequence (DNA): TGCGCCAGCAGCGGCAGGGCCGGGAACACCGGGGAGCTGTTTTTT.

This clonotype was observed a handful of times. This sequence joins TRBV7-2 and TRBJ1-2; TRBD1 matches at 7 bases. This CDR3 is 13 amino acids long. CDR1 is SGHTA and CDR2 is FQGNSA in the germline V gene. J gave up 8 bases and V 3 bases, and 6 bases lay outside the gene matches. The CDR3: CASSFPYRGGYTF. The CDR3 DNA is TGTGCCAGCAGCTTCCCATACAGGGGAGGCTACACCTTC.